The source of this T cell receptor (beta chain) is a study of T cells in Graves' hyperthyroidism and ophthalmopathy. Whole-study results and caveats: The model forecast ophthalmopathy, anticipating it by a median around 6.5 months before onset.

This CDR3 contains 15 residues. Trimming stripped 4 bases from V and 0 bases from J, with 13 bases between. Per germline, CDR1 MDHEN and CDR2 SYDVKM. The investigators amplified TCR beta CDR3 regions from RNA transcripts. The study used the HTBI primer set for a first-round RT-PCR of the TCR CDR3. MiXCR, run by TCRdb on the multiplex PCR reads, gives a single entry per CDR3 protein. The sample lists approximately 740,000 distinct CDR3 sequences; around 13% were seen once. This clonotype occurred many times. Its specificity is not known. The sequence came from a woman between 18 and 30 years old with Graves' hyperthyroidism. V usage is TRBV28 and J usage is TRBJ2-7; D is possibly TRBD1 (6 bases). The sequenced sample consisted of blood. DNA for the CDR3: TGTGCCAGCAGTTCCCAGGGGTATGGCTCCTACGAGCAGTACTTC. Amino acids: CASSSQGYGSYEQYF.